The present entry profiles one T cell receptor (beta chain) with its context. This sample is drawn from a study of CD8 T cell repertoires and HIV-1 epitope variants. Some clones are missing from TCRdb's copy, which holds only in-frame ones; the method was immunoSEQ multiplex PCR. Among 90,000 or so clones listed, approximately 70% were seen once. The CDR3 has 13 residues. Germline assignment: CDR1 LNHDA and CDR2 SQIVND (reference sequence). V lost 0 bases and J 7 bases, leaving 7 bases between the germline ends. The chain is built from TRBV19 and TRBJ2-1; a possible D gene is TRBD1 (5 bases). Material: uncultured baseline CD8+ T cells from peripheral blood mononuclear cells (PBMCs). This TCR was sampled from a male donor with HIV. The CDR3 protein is CASSIDRVNEQFF. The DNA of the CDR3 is TGTGCCAGTAGTATAGACAGGGTGAATGAGCAGTTCTTC.